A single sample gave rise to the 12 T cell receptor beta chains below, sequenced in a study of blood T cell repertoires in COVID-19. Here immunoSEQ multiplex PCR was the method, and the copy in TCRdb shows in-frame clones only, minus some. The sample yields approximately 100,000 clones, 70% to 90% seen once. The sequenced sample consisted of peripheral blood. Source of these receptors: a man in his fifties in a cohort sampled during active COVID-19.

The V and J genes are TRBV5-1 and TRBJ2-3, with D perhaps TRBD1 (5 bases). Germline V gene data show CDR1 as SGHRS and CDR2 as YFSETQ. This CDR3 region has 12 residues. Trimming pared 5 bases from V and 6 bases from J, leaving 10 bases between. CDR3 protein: CASSGQLDTQYF. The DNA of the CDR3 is TGCGCCAGCAGTGGACAATTGGATACGCAGTATTTT. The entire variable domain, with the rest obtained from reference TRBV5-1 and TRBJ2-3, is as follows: KAGVTQTPRYLIKTRGQQVTLSCSPISGHRSVSWYQQTPGQGLQFLFEYFSETQRNKGNFPGRFSGRQFSNSRSEMNVSTLELGDSALYLCASSGQLDTQYFGPGTRLTVL.

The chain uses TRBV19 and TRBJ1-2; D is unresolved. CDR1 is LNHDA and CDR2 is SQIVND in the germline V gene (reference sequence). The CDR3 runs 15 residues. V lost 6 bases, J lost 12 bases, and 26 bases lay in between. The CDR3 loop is CASSPEAASSMGNTF. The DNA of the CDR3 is TGTGCCAGTAGCCCGGAGGCGGCGTCCTCTATGGGGAACACCTTC.

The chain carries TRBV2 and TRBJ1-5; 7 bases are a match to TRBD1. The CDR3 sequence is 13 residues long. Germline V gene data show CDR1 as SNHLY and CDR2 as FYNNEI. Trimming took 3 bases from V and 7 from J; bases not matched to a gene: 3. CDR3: CASSEHRGQPQHF. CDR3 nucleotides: TGTGCCAGCAGTGAGCACAGGGGCCAGCCCCAGCATTTT.

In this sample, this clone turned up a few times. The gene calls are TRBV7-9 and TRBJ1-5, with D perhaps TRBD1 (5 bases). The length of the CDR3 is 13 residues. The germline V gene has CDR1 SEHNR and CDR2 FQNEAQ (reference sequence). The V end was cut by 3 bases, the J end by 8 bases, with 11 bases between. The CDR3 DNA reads TGTGCCAGCAGCTTTGCCGAAGGGGAGCCCCAGCATTTT. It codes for CASSFAEGEPQHF.

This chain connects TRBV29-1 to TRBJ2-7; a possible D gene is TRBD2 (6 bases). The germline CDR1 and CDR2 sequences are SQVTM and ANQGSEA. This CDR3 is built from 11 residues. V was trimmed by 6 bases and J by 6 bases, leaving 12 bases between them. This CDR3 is CSVDLGGEQYF. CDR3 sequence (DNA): TGCAGCGTGGACTTGGGGGGCGAGCAGTACTTC.

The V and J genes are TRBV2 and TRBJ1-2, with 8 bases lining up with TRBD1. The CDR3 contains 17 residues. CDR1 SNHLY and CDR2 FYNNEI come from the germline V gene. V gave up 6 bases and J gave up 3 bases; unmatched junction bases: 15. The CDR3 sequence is CASRGQALIGSDYGYTF. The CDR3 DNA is TGTGCCAGCAGGGGACAGGCGCTTATAGGTTCGGACTATGGCTACACCTTC. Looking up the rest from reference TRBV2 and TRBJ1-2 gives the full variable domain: EPEVTQTPSHQVTQMGQEVILRCVPISNHLYFYWYRQILGQKVEFLVSFYNNEISEKSEIFDDQFSVERPDGSNFTLKIRSTKLEDSAMYFCASRGQALIGSDYGYTFGSGTRLTVV.

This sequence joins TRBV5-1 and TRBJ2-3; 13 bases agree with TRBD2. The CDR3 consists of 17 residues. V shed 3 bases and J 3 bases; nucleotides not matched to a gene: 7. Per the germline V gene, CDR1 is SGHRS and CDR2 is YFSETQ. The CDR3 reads CASSSTSGGYRTDTQYF. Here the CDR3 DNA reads TGCGCCAGCAGCTCGACTAGCGGGGGGTATAGGACAGATACGCAGTATTTT. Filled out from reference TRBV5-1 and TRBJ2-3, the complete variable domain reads KAGVTQTPRYLIKTRGQQVTLSCSPISGHRSVSWYQQTPGQGLQFLFEYFSETQRNKGNFPGRFSGRQFSNSRSEMNVSTLELGDSALYLCASSSTSGGYRTDTQYFGPGTRLTVL.

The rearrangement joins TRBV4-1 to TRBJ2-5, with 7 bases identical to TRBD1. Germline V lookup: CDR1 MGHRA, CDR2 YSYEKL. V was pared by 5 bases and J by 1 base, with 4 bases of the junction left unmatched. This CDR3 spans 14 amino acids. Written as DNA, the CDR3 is TGCGCCAGCAGCTTCCGACAGGGCCAAGAGACCCAGTACTTC. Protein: CASSFRQGQETQYF.

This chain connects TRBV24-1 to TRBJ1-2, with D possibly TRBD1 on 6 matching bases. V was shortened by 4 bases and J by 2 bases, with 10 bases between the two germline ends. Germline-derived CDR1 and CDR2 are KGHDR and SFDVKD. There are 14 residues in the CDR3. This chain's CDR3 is CATSDRGFNYGYTF. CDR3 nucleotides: TGTGCCACCAGTGACAGGGGTTTCAACTATGGCTACACCTTC.

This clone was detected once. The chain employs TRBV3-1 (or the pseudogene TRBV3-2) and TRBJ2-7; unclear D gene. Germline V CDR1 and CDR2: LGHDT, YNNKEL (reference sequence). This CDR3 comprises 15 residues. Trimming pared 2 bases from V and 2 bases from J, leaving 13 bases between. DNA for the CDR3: TGTGCCAGCAGCCAAAAGCGTGGCAGTACCTACGAGCAGTACTTC. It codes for CASSQKRGSTYEQYF.

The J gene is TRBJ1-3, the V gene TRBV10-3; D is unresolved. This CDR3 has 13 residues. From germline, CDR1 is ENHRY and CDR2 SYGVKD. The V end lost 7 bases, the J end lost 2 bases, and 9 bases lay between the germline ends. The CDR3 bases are TGTGCCATCATGTCAGGCCCTGGAAACACCATATATTTT. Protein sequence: CAIMSGPGNTIYF.

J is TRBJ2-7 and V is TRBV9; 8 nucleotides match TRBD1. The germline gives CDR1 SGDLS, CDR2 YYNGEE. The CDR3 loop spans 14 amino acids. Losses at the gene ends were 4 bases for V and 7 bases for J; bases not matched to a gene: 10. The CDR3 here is CASSPQRTGWEQYF. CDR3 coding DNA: TGTGCCAGCAGCCCCCAGAGGACAGGGTGGGAGCAGTACTTC.